This TCR beta chain was sequenced during a study of cytomegalovirus exposure and HLA in healthy donors. The CDR3 is made up of 16 amino acids. V was clipped by 3 bases and J by 7 bases, with 19 bases between them. Germline V gene sequence: CDR1 SGHVS, CDR2 FNYEAQ. Sequencing used immunoSEQ multiplex PCR; TCRdb keeps in-frame clones, though not all of them. This table has 150,000 or so clones, around nine tenths appearing once. This clonotype was obtained from a woman younger than 30 in good health and CMV-seropositive. The gene calls are TRBV7-6 and TRBJ2-1; D perhaps matches TRBD2 (6 bases). The sequencing input was PBMCs. In nucleotides, the CDR3 is TGTGCCAGCAGCTTTAGCTCGGAGGGCTTTGGGAATGAGCAGTTCTTC. This sequence encodes CASSFSSEGFGNEQFF.